The 18 T cell receptor beta chains in this list originate from one sample, sequenced in a study of cytomegalovirus exposure and HLA in healthy donors. The PCR had 60 Vbeta and 13 Jbeta primers. Libraries were prepared by immunoSEQ multiplex PCR; TCRdb keeps only in-frame clonotypes and omits some of them. Of tens of thousands of clones listed, about 70% are singletons. The specimen was PBMCs. These receptors came from a male donor in good health and CMV-seropositive.

The chain couples TRBV18 to TRBJ1-5, with TRBD1 matching 7 bases. The CDR3 loop spans 16 amino acids. V was clipped by 5 bases and J by 0 bases; unmatched bases: 7. The germline gives CDR1 KGHSH, CDR2 LQKENI. CDR3 DNA: TGTGCCAGCTCAGCCCCGGGACAGAATAGCAATCAGCCCCAGCATTTT. Protein: CASSAPGQNSNQPQHF. The whole variable domain, remainder taken from reference TRBV18 and TRBJ1-5, is NAGVMQNPRHLVRRRGQEARLRCSPMKGHSHVYWYRQLPEEGLKFMVYLQKENIIDESGMPKERFSAEFPKEGPSILRIQQVVRGDSAAYFCASSAPGQNSNQPQHFGDGTRLSIL.

As DNA, the CDR3 is TGCGCCAGCAGCTTACACCCCTGGGACAGGGAGGATGGCTACACCTTC. This codes for CASSLHPWDREDGYTF. This sequence joins TRBV5-1 and TRBJ1-2, with 9 bases aligning to TRBD1. The CDR3 extends over 16 amino acids. V trimming: 2 bases; J trimming: 6 bases; junction bases outside the gene matches: 11. CDR1 SGHRS and CDR2 YFSETQ come from the germline V gene.

The V call is TRBV28, the J call TRBJ2-2; D is possibly TRBD2 (5 bases). Trimming left V 7 bases short and J 2 bases short, with 14 bases between. Germline assignment: CDR1 MDHEN and CDR2 SYDVKM. The CDR3 runs to 15 residues. The CDR3 DNA follows: TGTGCCAGCAATCTGGAGCGGACTAACACCGGGGAGCTGTTTTTT. Protein: CASNLERTNTGELFF.

The chain is built from TRBV30 and TRBJ1-1; a possible D gene is TRBD1 (5 bases). Trimming cost V 3 bases and J 4 bases, with 12 bases left between them. Germline CDR1 GTSNPN, CDR2 SVGIG (reference sequence). This CDR3 contains 13 residues. Written as DNA, the CDR3 is TGTGCCTGGAGGTACGCAGGGTTCACTGAAGCTTTCTTT. Its translation: CAWRYAGFTEAFF.

The rearrangement uses TRBV15 and TRBJ1-4; unclear D gene. The CDR3 length is 15 residues. V was trimmed by 1 base and J by 9 bases, leaving 15 bases between them. Germline V gene lookup returns CDR1 LNHNV and CDR2 YYDKDF (reference sequence). CDR3 sequence: CATSRGADTAQKLFF. CDR3 nucleotide sequence: TGTGCCACCAGCAGAGGGGCCGACACTGCTCAAAAACTGTTTTTT. Using reference TRBV15 and TRBJ1-4 for the parts outside the CDR3, the full variable domain is DAMVIQNPRYQVTQFGKPVTLSCSQTLNHNVMYWYQQKSSQAPKLLFHYYDKDFNNEADTPDNFQSRRPNTSFCFLDIRSPGLGDTAMYLCATSRGADTAQKLFFGSGTQLSVL.

The V gene is TRBV11-2, the J gene TRBJ2-5; tentatively, D is TRBD2 (6 bases). Trimming pared 6 bases from V and 11 bases from J, leaving 31 bases between. The V gene's germline CDR1 is SGHAT and CDR2 FQNNGV. CDR3 length: 17 amino acids. CDR3: CASSHVEGGPARREQYF. CDR3 sequence (DNA): TGTGCCAGCAGTCACGTCGAAGGAGGGCCGGCACGTCGGGAGCAGTACTTC.

The gene calls are TRBV15 and TRBJ1-5, with 9 bases fitting TRBD1. Germline CDR1 and CDR2: LNHNV and YYDKDF (reference sequence). Trimming cost V 5 bases and J 4 bases; bases outside gene matches: 12. The CDR3 length is 17 residues. The DNA of the CDR3 is TGTGCCACCAGCGGGGGAGGACAGGGGTTGCGGAATCAGCCCCAGCATTTT. Translated: CATSGGGQGLRNQPQHF. Filled out from reference TRBV15 and TRBJ1-5, the complete variable domain reads DAMVIQNPRYQVTQFGKPVTLSCSQTLNHNVMYWYQQKSSQAPKLLFHYYDKDFNNEADTPDNFQSRRPNTSFCFLDIRSPGLGDTAMYLCATSGGGQGLRNQPQHFGDGTRLSIL.

The rearrangement links TRBV30 to TRBJ1-6, with D perhaps TRBD1 (6 bases). V shed 4 bases and J shed 9 bases, with 25 bases lying between them. The CDR3 totals 17 residues. The germline gives CDR1 GTSNPN, CDR2 SVGIG (reference sequence). CDR3 residues: CAWMRPQGHVRSSPLHF. CDR3 in DNA: TGTGCCTGGATGAGGCCACAGGGTCACGTAAGGTCTTCACCCCTCCACTTT.

V usage is TRBV11-2 and J usage is TRBJ1-2; D is undetermined. Per germline, CDR1 SGHAT and CDR2 FQNNGV. The CDR3 is 13 residues long. Trimming took off 0 bases at V and 5 bases at J, with 7 bases between the two ends. CDR3 residues: CASSLDLKYGYTF. CDR3 coding DNA: TGTGCCAGCAGCTTAGACCTAAAATATGGCTACACCTTC.

CDR3 nucleotides: TGTGCCAGCAGCTCTGGACTAGCGAGACGATCCTACAATGAGCAGTTCTTC. Amino acids: CASSSGLARRSYNEQFF. The chain is built from TRBV5-6 and TRBJ2-1; 9 nucleotides align to TRBD2. This CDR3 has 17 residues. Germline V gene sequence: CDR1 SGHDT, CDR2 YYEEEE. The V gene end was trimmed by 3 bases and the J gene end by 1 base; junction bases not matched to a gene: 8. The whole variable domain, remainder taken from reference TRBV5-6 and TRBJ2-1, is DAGVTQSPTHLIKTRGQQVTLRCSPKSGHDTVSWYQQALGQGPQFIFQYYEEEERQRGNFPDRFSGHQFPNYSSELNVNALLLGDSALYLCASSSGLARRSYNEQFFGPGTRLTVL.

This clone appeared a few times. The chain carries TRBV7-9 and TRBJ2-5; 9 positions agree with TRBD1. V dropped 4 bases and J dropped 7; count of bases not matched to a gene: 10. This CDR3 contains 15 residues. Germline assignment: CDR1 SEHNR and CDR2 FQNEAQ (reference sequence). This chain's CDR3 is CASSSRDRDYGTQYF. CDR3 in DNA: TGTGCCAGCAGCTCCCGGGACAGGGATTATGGGACCCAGTACTTC.

The V and J genes are TRBV25-1 and TRBJ2-7, with D tentatively TRBD2 (6 bases). The V gene's germline CDR1 is MGHDK and CDR2 SYGVNS. V lost 4 bases and J lost 2, with 9 bases in between. The length of the CDR3 is 13 residues. CDR3 sequence reads: CASSAGGAYEQYF. CDR3 DNA: TGTGCCAGCAGTGCCGGGGGAGCCTACGAGCAGTACTTC.

Note on this clone: The same CDR3 also results from other DNA sequences found in this sample. The chain is built from TRBV30 and TRBJ1-5, with TRBD1 as a possible D gene (6 bases). The germline gives CDR1 GTSNPN, CDR2 SVGIG (reference sequence). This CDR3 is 14 amino acids long. Trimming removed 0 bases from V and 4 bases from J, with 10 bases in between. The CDR3 spells CAWSVGGGNQPQHF. CDR3 coding DNA: TGTGCCTGGAGTGTAGGGGGGGGGAATCAGCCCCAGCATTTT.

The genes are TRBV18 and TRBJ2-1, with 8 bases fitting TRBD2. V gave up 3 bases and J gave up 6 bases; unmatched junction bases: 16. This CDR3 has 18 amino acids. Germline assignment: CDR1 KGHSH and CDR2 LQKENI. The CDR3 spells CASSPVSPGRGKGNEQFF. CDR3 in DNA: TGTGCCAGCTCACCCGTATCCCCCGGGAGGGGGAAGGGCAATGAGCAGTTCTTC.

This clone was found a few times. The rearrangement joins TRBV27 to TRBJ2-7; 7 nucleotides agree with TRBD1. The CDR3 covers 16 residues. J gave up 0 bases and V 1 base, and 6 bases lay outside the gene matches. Per germline, CDR1 MNHEY and CDR2 SMNVEV (reference sequence). The CDR3 loop reads CASSLYLGQPSYEQYF. As DNA, the CDR3 is TGTGCCAGCAGTTTATATCTGGGACAGCCCTCCTACGAGCAGTACTTC.

This clone was picked up a small number of times. The chain combines TRBV5-1 with TRBJ1-2; TRBD1 aligns across 10 bases. With V trimmed by 3 bases and J by 4 bases, 3 bases remained unmatched. In germline, CDR1 is SGHRS, CDR2 YFSETQ. This CDR3 is 14 amino acids long. The CDR3 region is CASSSGQGFYGYTF. In DNA form, the CDR3 reads TGCGCCAGCAGCTCGGGACAGGGGTTCTATGGCTACACCTTC.

The chain uses TRBV2 and TRBJ2-1; 15 positions agree with TRBD2. Trimming at V came to 6 bases and at J to 6 bases, leaving 3 bases not matched to a gene. CDR3 length: 15 residues. The germline CDR1 and CDR2 sequences are SNHLY and FYNNEI. CDR3 protein: CASSSGLAGGNEQFF. CDR3 DNA sequence: TGTGCCAGCAGCTCGGGACTAGCGGGAGGCAATGAGCAGTTCTTC.

The CDR3 reads CASSFDTHSYEQYF. In nucleotides, the CDR3 is TGTGCCAGCAGCTTTGACACCCACTCCTACGAGCAGTACTTC. V gene TRBV5-6 combines with J gene TRBJ2-7; D is undetermined. V lost 2 bases, J lost 0 bases, and 9 bases lay in between. Germline lookup yields CDR1 SGHDT and CDR2 YYEEEE. The CDR3 extends over 14 amino acids. The full variable domain, rest sourced from reference TRBV5-6 and TRBJ2-7, is DAGVTQSPTHLIKTRGQQVTLRCSPKSGHDTVSWYQQALGQGPQFIFQYYEEEERQRGNFPDRFSGHQFPNYSSELNVNALLLGDSALYLCASSFDTHSYEQYFGPGTRLTVT.